This T cell receptor (beta chain) was identified in a study of cytomegalovirus exposure and HLA in healthy donors. The study, taken as a whole, reports: One variant, a missense change in DCLRE1C, was linked in a later analysis to TCR beta V- and J-gene trimming.

The PCR was carried out with 60 Vbeta primers and 13 Jbeta primers. Some clones are missing from TCRdb's copy, which holds only in-frame ones; the method was immunoSEQ multiplex PCR. In the table there are approximately 140,000 clones, under 85% of which are singletons. About this clone itself: Its antigen is currently unknown.

The CDR3 is 16 residues long. CDR1 SEHNR and CDR2 FQNEAQ come from the germline V gene (reference sequence). The ends were cut back, 2 bases at V and 0 bases at J, with 11 bases in the middle. This chain uses TRBV7-9 with TRBJ2-1; D perhaps matches TRBD2 (5 bases). Input material: PBMCs. The clonotype comes from a man younger than 30 in good health and CMV-seronegative. The CDR3 sequence: CASSLWALASYNEQFF. The CDR3 DNA follows: TGTGCCAGCAGCTTATGGGCCCTAGCCTCCTACAATGAGCAGTTCTTC. The complete variable domain, with remaining parts taken from reference TRBV7-9 and TRBJ2-1, reads DTGVSQNPRHKITKRGQNVTFRCDPISEHNRLYWYRQTLGQGPEFLTYFQNEAQLEKSRLLSDRFSAERPKGSFSTLEIQRTEQGDSAMYLCASSLWALASYNEQFFGPGTRLTVL.